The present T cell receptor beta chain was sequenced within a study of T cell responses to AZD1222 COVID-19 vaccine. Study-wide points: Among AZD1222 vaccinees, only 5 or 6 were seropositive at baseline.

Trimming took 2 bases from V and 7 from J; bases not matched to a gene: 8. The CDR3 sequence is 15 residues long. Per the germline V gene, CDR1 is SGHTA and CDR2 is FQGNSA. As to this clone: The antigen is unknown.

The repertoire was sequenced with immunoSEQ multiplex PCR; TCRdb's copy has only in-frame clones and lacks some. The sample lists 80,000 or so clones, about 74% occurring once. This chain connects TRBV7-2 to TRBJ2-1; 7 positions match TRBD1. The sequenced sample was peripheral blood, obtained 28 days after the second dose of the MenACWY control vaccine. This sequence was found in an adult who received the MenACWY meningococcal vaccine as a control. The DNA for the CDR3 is TGTGCCAGCAGCTTATCCTGGGGGACAGAAAATGAGCAGTTCTTC. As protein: CASSLSWGTENEQFF.